The 32 T cell receptor beta chains presented below share a single source sample, sequenced in a study of T cells after yellow fever vaccination. TCRdb used MiXCR to reprocess the 5' RACE reads, holding one entry per CDR3 protein. The table includes around 300,000 distinct CDR3 sequences, 4.1% detected once. Here the sequenced sample was PBMCs, taken 5 days after the yellow fever booster vaccination. The receptors here all came from a man between 18 and 35 years old who received the YFV17D yellow fever vaccine.

V is TRBV5-1 and J is TRBJ2-7; D remains ambiguous. CDR1 is SGHRS, CDR2 YFSETQ, per germline. Trimming stripped 0 bases from V and 7 bases from J, with 14 bases between. This CDR3 is built from 14 residues. The CDR3 spells CASSLAGVIGEQYV. The CDR3 DNA is TGCGCCAGCAGCTTGGCAGGCGTAATTGGGGAGCAGTACGTC.

A few counts support this clonotype. The J gene is TRBJ1-4, the V gene TRBV11-2; a possible D gene is TRBD1 (5 bases). With 5 bases removed from V and 3 bases from J, the gap between germline ends came to 13 bases. The CDR3 runs to 15 residues. CDR1 and CDR2 (germline): SGHAT, FQNNGV. This CDR3 is CASSPRGDPNEKLFF. As DNA, the CDR3 is TGTGCCAGCAGCCCCCGCGGGGACCCTAATGAAAAACTGTTTTTT.

This clonotype showed up just a few times. The rearrangement links TRBV4-2 to TRBJ2-5; D is unclear. The CDR3 spans 16 residues. Germline V CDR1 and CDR2: LGHNA, YNFKEQ. V lost 2 bases, J lost 4 bases, and 17 bases lay in between. CDR3 coding DNA: TGTGCCAGCAGCCAATCCGTCGGGCTAAATGGAGAGACCCAGTACTTC. Encoded protein: CASSQSVGLNGETQYF.

This clonotype was counted between two and nine times. This chain connects TRBV29-1 to TRBJ1-2, with 9 bases identical to TRBD1. CDR1 is SQVTM and CDR2 is ANQGSEA in the germline V gene. The CDR3 length is 11 residues. The V segment lost 5 bases and the J segment 8 bases; nucleotides outside the gene matches: 3. For the CDR3, the DNA is TGCAGCGTTACAGGGGGCGCGGGCTACACCTTC. Its protein is CSVTGGAGYTF.

In its sample, this clonotype was seen a few times. The V gene is TRBV7-9, the J gene TRBJ2-2; no definite D call. CDR1 and CDR2 (germline): SEHNR, FQNEAQ (reference sequence). Trimming removed 7 bases from V and 0 bases from J, with 12 bases in between. The CDR3 extends over 15 amino acids. This chain's CDR3 is CASIPPTPNTGELFF. CDR3 bases: TGTGCCAGCATCCCCCCCACCCCGAACACCGGGGAGCTGTTTTTT.

This clonotype was seen repeatedly, ten times or more. The chain uses TRBV30 and TRBJ1-1; D call uncertain. From germline, CDR1 is GTSNPN and CDR2 SVGIG (reference sequence). The CDR3 consists of 12 residues. The V and J ends lost 5 bases and 5 bases respectively, with 12 bases between them. Here the CDR3 DNA reads TGTGCCTGGGATGAGGGTCGGACTGAAGCTTTCTTT. This codes for CAWDEGRTEAFF.

This clonotype was detected only a few times. The chain is built from TRBV5-4 and TRBJ1-1, with 7 bases fitting TRBD1. The CDR3 length is 15 residues. J lost 5 bases, V lost 4 bases, and 11 bases had no gene match. The V gene's germline CDR1 is SGHNT and CDR2 YYREEE (reference sequence). DNA of the CDR3: TGTGCCAGCAGCGCCAGGGGGAGCGGGGTGACTGAAGCTTTCTTT. Translation gives CASSARGSGVTEAFF.

At least ten counts were recorded for this clonotype. V is TRBV4-1 and J is TRBJ2-1; possible D gene TRBD2, 6 bases. Trimming removed 1 base at V and 0 bases at J, with 25 bases between. CDR1 is MGHRA and CDR2 is YSYEKL in the germline V gene. The CDR3 runs 21 residues. Here the CDR3 DNA reads TGCGCCAGCAGCCAAGGTCCCCTCTGGCGGGGCCCGCGCAGCTCCTACAATGAGCAGTTCTTC. It translates to CASSQGPLWRGPRSSYNEQFF.

The chain employs TRBV20-1 and TRBJ2-1, with 7 bases lining up with TRBD1. There are 14 residues in the CDR3. Trimming cost V 4 bases and J 4 bases; bases outside gene matches: 7. Germline V lookup: CDR1 DFQATT, CDR2 SNEGSKA (reference sequence). The DNA for the CDR3 is TGCAGTGCTACCGGGACAGTAAGATACAATGAGCAGTTCTTC. Amino acids: CSATGTVRYNEQFF.

This clonotype has a count of ten or more. The chain combines TRBV5-1 with TRBJ2-1; tentatively, D is TRBD2 (5 bases). The CDR3 extends over 18 amino acids. Trimming took off 0 bases at V and 2 bases at J, with 18 bases between the two ends. Germline loops: CDR1 SGHRS, CDR2 YFSETQ. The CDR3 DNA is TGCGCCAGCAGCTTGGTAACGGGTGGCGGGTATACCTACAATGAGCAGTTCTTC. Protein sequence: CASSLVTGGGYTYNEQFF.

The V call is TRBV7-9, the J call TRBJ2-5, with D unclear. This CDR3 spans 13 amino acids. Germline values: CDR1 SEHNR, CDR2 FQNEAQ (reference sequence). The V and J ends lost 1 base and 5 bases respectively, with 8 bases between them. Here the CDR3 reads CASSLEVLETQYF. DNA of the CDR3: TGTGCCAGCAGCTTAGAAGTGTTGGAGACCCAGTACTTC.

The V and J genes are TRBV7-9 and TRBJ1-6; 9 bases agree with TRBD1. V dropped 4 bases and J dropped 9; count of bases not matched to a gene: 7. Germline assignment: CDR1 SEHNR and CDR2 FQNEAQ (reference sequence). The CDR3 covers 15 residues. Here the CDR3 reads CASSSERDRASPLHF. In DNA, the CDR3 is TGTGCCAGCAGCTCGGAACGGGACAGGGCTTCACCCCTCCACTTT. The variable domain in full, completed from reference TRBV7-9 and TRBJ1-6, reads DTGVSQNPRHKITKRGQNVTFRCDPISEHNRLYWYRQTLGQGPEFLTYFQNEAQLEKSRLLSDRFSAERPKGSFSTLEIQRTEQGDSAMYLCASSSERDRASPLHFGNGTRLTVT.

V gene TRBV19 combines with J gene TRBJ2-2; 7 bases line up with TRBD2. Per the germline V gene, CDR1 is LNHDA and CDR2 is SQIVND (reference sequence). J was trimmed by 7 bases and V by 5 bases; bases with no gene match: 13. The CDR3 contains 16 residues. The CDR3 bases are TGTGCCAGTAGTCGAGCGTGGGGGGGGACCGGCGGGGAGCTGTTTTTT. Residues: CASSRAWGGTGGELFF.

This clonotype came up many times. The rearrangement joins TRBV28 to TRBJ2-4; no definite D call. Germline V gene data show CDR1 as MDHEN and CDR2 as SYDVKM. The CDR3 has 14 amino acids. V shed 4 bases and J shed 8 bases, with 15 bases lying between them. The CDR3 coding sequence is TGTGCCAGCAGTTCTACGCCCCTCCAGGACATTCAGTACTTC. This sequence encodes CASSSTPLQDIQYF. The variable domain in full, with the rest retrieved from reference TRBV28 and TRBJ2-4, is DVKVTQSSRYLVKRTGEKVFLECVQDMDHENMFWYRQDPGLGLRLIYFSYDVKMKEKGDIPEGYSVSREKKERFSLILESASTNQTSMYLCASSSTPLQDIQYFGAGTRLSVL.

This clonotype has at least ten counts. The chain employs TRBV6-2 or TRBV6-3 and TRBJ1-6; D remains unclear. The germline V gene encodes CDR1 MNHEY and CDR2 SVGEGT. The length of the CDR3 is 13 residues. V was trimmed by 7 bases and J by 6 bases, leaving 10 bases between them. As DNA, the CDR3 is TGTGCCAGCATAGAACAGCTTAATTCACCCCTCCACTTT. This sequence encodes CASIEQLNSPLHF.

The chain is built from TRBV6-1 and TRBJ1-1; 9 bases agree with TRBD1. The germline CDR1 and CDR2 sequences are MNHNS and SASEGT. The CDR3 loop spans 15 amino acids. V gave up 6 bases and J gave up 6 bases; unmatched junction bases: 11. Written as DNA, the CDR3 is TGTGCCAGCAGCGACCCCCGACAGGGGGAGGCTGAAGCTTTCTTT. It translates to CASSDPRQGEAEAFF.

The chain employs TRBV19 and TRBJ1-2; no reliable D call. This CDR3 is built from 10 residues. Trimming pared 10 bases from V and 6 bases from J, leaving 9 bases between. The germline V gene encodes CDR1 LNHDA and CDR2 SQIVND (reference sequence). CDR3 amino acids: CATKGHGYTF. In DNA, the CDR3 is TGTGCCACGAAAGGTCATGGCTACACCTTC.

The chain is built from TRBV29-1 and TRBJ2-3; 8 bases fit TRBD2. J gave up 3 bases and V 2 bases, and 4 bases lay outside the gene matches. Germline-derived CDR1 and CDR2 are SQVTM and ANQGSEA. The CDR3 consists of 14 residues. CDR3: CSVELAGRTDTQYF. DNA of the CDR3: TGCAGCGTTGAACTAGCGGGTCGGACAGATACGCAGTATTTT.

This clonotype was seen many times. This sequence joins TRBV11-1 and TRBJ2-1, with D perhaps TRBD1 or TRBD2 (6 bases each). CDR1 and CDR2 (germline): SGHAT, FQDESV (reference sequence). V lost 4 bases, J lost 5 bases, and 18 bases lay in between. This CDR3 has 16 residues. The CDR3 protein is CASSWKSRGAHNEQFF. DNA of the CDR3: TGTGCCAGCAGCTGGAAATCTAGGGGGGCCCACAATGAGCAGTTCTTC. Full variable domain (outside the CDR3, taken from reference TRBV11-1 and TRBJ2-1): EAEVAQSPRYKITEKSQAVAFWCDPISGHATLYWYRQILGQGPELLVQFQDESVVDDSQLPKDRFSAERLKGVDSTLKIQPAELGDSAMYLCASSWKSRGAHNEQFFGPGTRLTVL.

The chain recombines TRBV4-3 with TRBJ1-1; D gene unclear. V was cut by 1 base and J by 10 bases, with 10 bases left in between. The V gene's germline CDR1 is LGHNA and CDR2 YSLEER. The CDR3 spans 12 residues. CDR3 coding DNA: TGCGCCAGCAGCCAAGCGGGGTTTGGAGCTTTCTTT. Translated, it gives CASSQAGFGAFF.

In its sample, this clonotype was seen a few times. The chain carries TRBV4-1 and TRBJ1-4; no firm D call. V lost 0 bases and J 12 bases, leaving 14 bases between the germline ends. CDR1 and CDR2 (germline): MGHRA, YSYEKL. This CDR3 spans 14 amino acids. CDR3 coding DNA: TGCGCCAGCAGCCAAGATTTAGGTCCCTTCCAACTGTTTTTT. It codes for CASSQDLGPFQLFF.

This sequence joins TRBV12-3 or TRBV12-4 and TRBJ1-5; TRBD1 might be the D (6 bases). V lost 11 bases and J 7 bases, leaving 21 bases between the germline ends. The CDR3 has 14 amino acids. The CDR3 nucleotides are TGTGCCCGACCTCGGGACAAAGGGGGACAGCCCCAGCATTTT. Amino acids: CARPRDKGGQPQHF.

Only a few counts were recorded for this clonotype. The V call is TRBV3-1, the J call TRBJ2-1, with D possibly matching TRBD2 (5 bases). Trimming pared 4 bases from V and 4 bases from J, leaving 14 bases between. The germline gives CDR1 LGHDT, CDR2 YNNKEL (reference sequence). The CDR3 has 15 residues. In nucleotides, the CDR3 is TGTGCCAGCAGCCCCCGGGCGGGCCAATACAATGAGCAGTTCTTC. Translation: CASSPRAGQYNEQFF.

This clonotype showed up just a few times. V is TRBV7-9 and J is TRBJ2-5; 9 nucleotides match TRBD1. This CDR3 region has 15 residues. With V trimmed by 6 bases and J by 5 bases, 10 bases remained unmatched. Germline assignment: CDR1 SEHNR and CDR2 FQNEAQ (reference sequence). The CDR3 region has the DNA TGTGCCAGCAGGGCAACAGGGGGCGCGGGGGAGACCCAGTACTTC. Protein: CASRATGGAGETQYF.

The gene calls are TRBV12-3 or TRBV12-4 and TRBJ2-1, with D possibly TRBD2 on 6 matching bases. Trimming took 4 bases from V and 8 from J, leaving 15 bases between them. The CDR3 runs 14 residues. The CDR3 DNA reads TGTGCCAGCAGTTCTGTGCCGGGAGCCGATGAGCAGTTCTTC. This codes for CASSSVPGADEQFF.

This clonotype occurred a few times. This chain uses TRBV14 with TRBJ2-7; 8 positions agree with TRBD2. This CDR3 comprises 13 residues. V shed 2 bases, J shed 11 bases, and the junction held 8 bases outside the gene matches. Germline lookup yields CDR1 SGHDN and CDR2 FVKESK. The CDR3 DNA is TGTGCCAGCAGCCAATCCGCGGGAGGCCCCAAGTACTTC. It codes for CASSQSAGGPKYF.

This clonotype showed up just a few times. This chain links TRBV5-1 with TRBJ1-4; 8 bases are a match to TRBD1. The V gene end was trimmed by 7 bases and the J gene end by 2 bases; junction bases not matched to a gene: 10. In germline, CDR1 is SGHRS, CDR2 YFSETQ. The CDR3 totals 16 residues. The CDR3 region is CASSDRGALTNEKLFF. DNA for the CDR3: TGCGCCAGCTCTGACAGGGGCGCACTGACTAATGAAAAACTGTTTTTT.

This clonotype was counted ten times or more. The chain is built from TRBV7-8 and TRBJ1-1, with D possibly matching TRBD1 (5 bases). In germline, CDR1 is SGHVS, CDR2 FQNEAQ. Trimming stripped 5 bases from V and 4 bases from J, with 17 bases between. This CDR3 is 15 amino acids long. The CDR3 DNA follows: TGTGCCAGCAGCCCCGGGACCGCCGGTCGCACTGAAGCTTTCTTT. Protein: CASSPGTAGRTEAFF.

This clonotype appeared many times. V usage is TRBV28 and J usage is TRBJ1-5; D is perhaps TRBD1 (6 bases). Per the germline V gene, CDR1 is MDHEN and CDR2 is SYDVKM. Trimming took off 0 bases at V and 4 bases at J, with 10 bases between the two ends. The CDR3 consists of 15 residues. The CDR3 is CASSLWGARNQPQHF. CDR3 coding DNA: TGTGCCAGCAGTTTATGGGGGGCGAGGAATCAGCCCCAGCATTTT.

This clonotype appeared a few times. The rearrangement joins TRBV4-2 to TRBJ2-2, with D perhaps given as TRBD1 or TRBD2 (5 bases each). This CDR3 has 17 amino acids. Germline V gene data show CDR1 as LGHNA and CDR2 as YNFKEQ. V lost 0 bases to trimming and J lost 3 bases, with 14 bases between them. CDR3 sequence reads: CASSQDGSLGDTGELFF. CDR3 DNA sequence: TGTGCCAGCAGCCAAGATGGATCCTTGGGGGACACCGGGGAGCTGTTTTTT.

This clonotype has at least ten counts. This rearrangement joins TRBV6-6 to TRBJ1-1; 9 bases map to TRBD1. This CDR3 is built from 13 residues. From germline, CDR1 is MNHNY and CDR2 SVGAGI (reference sequence). After removal of 8 bases from V and 5 bases from J, the junction contained 6 bases not matched to a gene. The chain's CDR3 is CASSLQGATEAFF. DNA of the CDR3: TGTGCCAGCTCTCTACAGGGGGCAACTGAAGCTTTCTTT.

In its sample, this clonotype was seen a few times. J is TRBJ2-6 and V is TRBV2; D may be TRBD2 (5 bases). The V end was cut by 10 bases, the J end by 0 bases, with 7 bases between. The CDR3 extends over 13 amino acids. Germline V gene sequence: CDR1 SNHLY, CDR2 FYNNEI. CDR3 amino acids: CATLASGANVLTF. In nucleotides, the CDR3 is TGTGCCACCCTAGCCTCTGGGGCCAACGTCCTGACTTTC.